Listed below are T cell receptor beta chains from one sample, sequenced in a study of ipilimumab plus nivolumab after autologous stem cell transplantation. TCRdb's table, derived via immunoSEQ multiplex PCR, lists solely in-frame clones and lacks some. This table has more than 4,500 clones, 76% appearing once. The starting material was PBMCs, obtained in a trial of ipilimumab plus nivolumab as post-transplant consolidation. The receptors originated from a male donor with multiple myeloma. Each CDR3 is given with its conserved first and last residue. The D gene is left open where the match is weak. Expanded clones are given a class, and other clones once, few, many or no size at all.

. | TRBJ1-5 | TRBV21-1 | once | TGTGCCAGCAGCAAAGGTCGGCCAGCTTTCAGCAATCAGCCCCAGCATTTT | CASSKGRPAFSNQPQHF
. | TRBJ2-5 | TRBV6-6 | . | TGTGCCAGCAGTCAGGACCAAGAGACCCAGTACTTC | CASSQDQETQYF
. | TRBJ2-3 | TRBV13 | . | TGTGCCAGCAGCTTAGGCGGCAGCACAGATACGCAGTATTTT | CASSLGGSTDTQYF
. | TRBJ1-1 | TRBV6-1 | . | TGTGCCAGCAAGGCCAGCCTTTGGAACACTGAAGCTTTCTTT | CASKASLWNTEAFF
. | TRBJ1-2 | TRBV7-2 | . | TGTGCCAGCAGCTACCGTTACAGGGAAGGCTACACCTTC | CASSYRYREGYTF
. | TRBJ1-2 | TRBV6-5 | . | TGTGCCAGCAGTTACTCGAGGGGAGACTATGGCTACACCTTC | CASSYSRGDYGYTF
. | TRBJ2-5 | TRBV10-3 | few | TGTGCCATCAGTGAGAATCCAGAGACCCAGTACTTC | CAISENPETQYF
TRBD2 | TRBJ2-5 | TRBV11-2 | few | TGTGCCAGCAACCAATTTCTAGCGGGGGGGAAGGAGACCCAGTACTTC | CASNQFLAGGKETQYF
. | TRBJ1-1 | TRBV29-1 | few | TGCAGCGTTGCCCCAGGTGAAGCTTTCTTT | CSVAPGEAFF
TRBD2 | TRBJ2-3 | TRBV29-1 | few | TGCAGCGTTGCCGGGACTAGCGGCCACCTTATGGATACGCAGTATTTT | CSVAGTSGHLMDTQYF
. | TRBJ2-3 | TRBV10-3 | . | TGTGCCATGGCCCGCACAGATACGCAGTATTTT | CAMARTDTQYF
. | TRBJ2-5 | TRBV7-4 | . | TGTGCCAGCAACGTCGAGAGGGAGACCCAGTACTTC | CASNVERETQYF
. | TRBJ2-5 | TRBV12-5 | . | TGTGCTAGTGCCTTCACTCGGGAAGTTAGAGACCAAGAGACCCAGTACTTC | CASAFTREVRDQETQYF
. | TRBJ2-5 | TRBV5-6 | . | TGTGCCAGCAGCACGGGGCAAGAGACCCAGTACTTC | CASSTGQETQYF
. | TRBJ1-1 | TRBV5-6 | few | TGTGCCAGCAGCTTACGAGGGACTGAAGCTTTCTTT | CASSLRGTEAFF
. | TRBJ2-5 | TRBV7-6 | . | TGTGCCAGCAGCTCACCTGGGGGTCCCGAGACCCAGTACTTC | CASSSPGGPETQYF
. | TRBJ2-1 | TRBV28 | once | TGTGCCAGCAGTCAACGGGGTGGACAGTTCTTC | CASSQRGGQFF
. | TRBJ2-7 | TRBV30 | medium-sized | TGTGCCTGGAAGTCAGGAGGGGTCGAGCAGTACTTC | CAWKSGGVEQYF
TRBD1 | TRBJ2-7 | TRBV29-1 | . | TGCAGCGCCGGGACAGGGAGAACCGAGCAGTACTTC | CSAGTGRTEQYF
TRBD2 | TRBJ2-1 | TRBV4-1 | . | TGCGCCAGCAGCCACCGAAGAGGACTAGCGGGGGGGCGAGGCTACAATGAGCAGTTCTTC | CASSHRRGLAGGRGYNEQFF
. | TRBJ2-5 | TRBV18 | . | TGTGCCAGCTCACCAGGGGCAGGCATAAAGACCCAGTACTTC | CASSPGAGIKTQYF
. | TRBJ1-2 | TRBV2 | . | TGTGCCAGCAGCTGGGCGGGTAACTATGGCTACACCTTC | CASSWAGNYGYTF
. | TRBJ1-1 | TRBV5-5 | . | TGTGCCAGCAGCTTGAAAGCAGGGCCAAACACTGAAGCTTTCTTT | CASSLKAGPNTEAFF
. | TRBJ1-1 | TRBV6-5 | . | TGTGCCAGCAGTTACGCCTCAGGCACTGAAGCTTTCTTT | CASSYASGTEAFF
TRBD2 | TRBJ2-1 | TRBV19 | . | TGTGCCAGTCTCCCCGACCGACTAGCCGTAAATGAGCAGTTCTTC | CASLPDRLAVNEQFF
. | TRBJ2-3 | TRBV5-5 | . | TGTGCCAGCAGCCTCCTTCCAGATACGCAGTATTTT | CASSLLPDTQYF
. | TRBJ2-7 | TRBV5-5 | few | TGTGCCAGCAGCTCCGCGGGCTACGAGCAGTACTTC | CASSSAGYEQYF
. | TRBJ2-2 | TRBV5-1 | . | TGCGCCAGCAGCGTAGCAGGGCTGGACACCGGGGAGCTGTTTTTT | CASSVAGLDTGELFF
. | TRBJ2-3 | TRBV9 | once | TGTGCCAGCAGCCAGGACTGGGGCGGCAGCACAGATACGCAGTATTTT | CASSQDWGGSTDTQYF
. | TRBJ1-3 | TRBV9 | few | TGTGCCAGCAGCGTAGCTCAGGCAGGGTCGCCTGGAAACACCATATATTTT | CASSVAQAGSPGNTIYF
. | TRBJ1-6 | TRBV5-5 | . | TGTGCCAGCAGCTTAGCTTCGGGAGGAGGTAATTCACCCCTCCACTTT | CASSLASGGGNSPLHF
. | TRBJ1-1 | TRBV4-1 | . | TGCGCCAGCAGCCAAGAGGGGGCTATGAACACTGAAGCTTTCTTT | CASSQEGAMNTEAFF
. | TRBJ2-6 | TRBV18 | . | TGTGCCAGCTCACCAACAGGCTTCAGCTCTGGGGCCAACGTCCTGACTTTC | CASSPTGFSSGANVLTF
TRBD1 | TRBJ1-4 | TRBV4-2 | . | TGTGCCAGCAGTCGACAGGGAAATCGAGTTGATGAAAAACTGTTTTTT | CASSRQGNRVDEKLFF
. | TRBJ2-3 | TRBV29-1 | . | TGCAGCGGCAGAATAAGGACAGGCGGAGGGGCAGATACGCAGTATTTT | CSGRIRTGGGADTQYF
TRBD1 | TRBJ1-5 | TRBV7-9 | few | TGTGCCAGCAGCCCGGGACAGGGCAATCAGCCCCAGCATTTT | CASSPGQGNQPQHF
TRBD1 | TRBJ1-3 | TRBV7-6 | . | TGTGCCAGCAGCTTGGGACAGGGGTACGGAAACACCATATATTTT | CASSLGQGYGNTIYF
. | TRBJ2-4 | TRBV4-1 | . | TGCGCCAGCAGCGGGCTAGGGAGTTCCAAAAACATTCAGTACTTC | CASSGLGSSKNIQYF
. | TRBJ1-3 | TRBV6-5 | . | TGTGCCAGCAGTTACTCGACTGACTCTGGAAACACCATATATTTT | CASSYSTDSGNTIYF
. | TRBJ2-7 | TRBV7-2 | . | TGTGCCAGCAGCTTAGTCTTCGGAGAAGAGCAGTACTTC | CASSLVFGEEQYF
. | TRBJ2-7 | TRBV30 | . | TGTGCCTGCCAGGGAAACGAGCAGTACTTC | CACQGNEQYF
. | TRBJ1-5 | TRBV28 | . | TGTGCCGCTAGGGCGGGGAGCAATCAGCCCCAGCATTTT | CAARAGSNQPQHF
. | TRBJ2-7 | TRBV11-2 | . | TGTGCCAGCAGCTTAGGTTCAGGACACTACGAGCAGTACTTC | CASSLGSGHYEQYF
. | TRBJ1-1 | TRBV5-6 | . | TGTGCCAGCAGCTTGGGTGGTGAACCCGGGAACCCTGAAGCTTTCTTT | CASSLGGEPGNPEAFF
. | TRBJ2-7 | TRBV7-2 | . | TGTGCCAGCAGCTCTGGACACTTCTACGAGCAGTACTTC | CASSSGHFYEQYF
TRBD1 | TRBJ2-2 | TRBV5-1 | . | TGCGCCAGCAGCCCCGGGACAGGGGAACCCGGGGAGCTGTTTTTT | CASSPGTGEPGELFF
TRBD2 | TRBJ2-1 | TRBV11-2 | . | TGTGCCAGCAGCCGTAGCGGGGGGGCCAATGAGCAGTTCTTC | CASSRSGGANEQFF
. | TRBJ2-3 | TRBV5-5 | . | TGTGCCAGCAGCATTGCAGGGTACGATACGCAGTATTTT | CASSIAGYDTQYF
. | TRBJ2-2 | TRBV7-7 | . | TGTGCTAGCAGCCGAAGGAACACCGGGGAGCTGTTTTTT | CASSRRNTGELFF
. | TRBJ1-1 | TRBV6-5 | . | TGTGCCAGCTCCTGGGGGGCACCGAACACTGAAGCTTTCTTT | CASSWGAPNTEAFF